Following are 13 T cell receptor beta chains from one sample sequenced in a study of beta chain features in type 1 diabetes. Expressed TCRB transcripts were sequenced because the isolated RNA had all been reverse transcribed beforehand. The method was immunoSEQ multiplex PCR; TCRdb's version includes in-frame clones alone and lacks a portion of them. The sample has 300,000 to 400,000 clones, 9.5% to 12% seen once. Sequenced sample: naive CD4+ T cells from blood. These receptors came from a woman aged 25 to 39 in good health.

This clone appeared a few times. The chain joins TRBV19 to TRBJ2-7; 8 bases line up with TRBD2. Germline V gene sequence: CDR1 LNHDA, CDR2 SQIVND (reference sequence). Trimming cost V 3 bases and J 3 bases; bases outside gene matches: 7. This CDR3 comprises 15 residues. DNA of the CDR3: TGTGCCAGTAGTATGACGGGAGGGCCAATCTACGAGCAGTACTTC. This gives the protein CASSMTGGPIYEQYF. The full variable domain, in which reference TRBV19 and TRBJ2-7 provide the parts outside the CDR3, is DGGITQSPKYLFRKEGQNVTLSCEQNLNHDAMYWYRQDPGQGLRLIYYSQIVNDFQKGDIAEGYSVSREKKESFPLTVTSAQKNPTAFYLCASSMTGGPIYEQYFGPGTRLTVT.

Only a few counts were recorded for this clone. A junction boundary mismatches the germline segment, possibly from a read error. The chain joins TRBV2 to TRBJ2-1, with TRBD1 matching over 9 bases. This CDR3 has 16 amino acids. Germline V gene lookup returns CDR1 SNHLY and CDR2 FYNNEI. CDR3 DNA sequence: TGTGCCAGCAGGGAAGTCACAGGGGGCGCAGGCTATGAGCAGTTCTTC. This encodes CASREVTGGAGYEQFF.

The CDR3 bases are TGTGCCAGCAGCTCCCTACCGGGACTAGCGGGTTCTGAGCAGTTCTTC. It specifies CASSSLPGLAGSEQFF. The chain combines TRBV7-2 with TRBJ2-1, with 12 bases lining up with TRBD2. This CDR3 contains 16 residues. V lost 4 bases, J lost 9 bases, and 10 bases stayed unmatched. CDR1 and CDR2 (germline): SGHTA, FQGNSA.

CDR3 coding DNA: TGTGCCAGCAGCCGACCAAGGGGGGGCAGGGGGCTGATTCAGCCCCAGCATTTT. Its translation is CASSRPRGGRGLIQPQHF. The chain combines TRBV28 with TRBJ1-5, with TRBD1 matching over 8 bases. The V segment lost 6 bases and the J segment 6 bases; nucleotides outside the gene matches: 19. Germline V gene sequence: CDR1 MDHEN, CDR2 SYDVKM. The CDR3 is made up of 18 amino acids.

The gene calls are TRBV18 and TRBJ2-3, with TRBD1 matching over 10 bases. Germline V lookup: CDR1 KGHSH, CDR2 LQKENI. The V gene end was trimmed by 3 bases and the J gene end by 3 bases; junction bases not matched to a gene: 3. This CDR3 is built from 15 residues. The CDR3 region is CASSPPGQGTDTQYF. The DNA of the CDR3 is TGTGCCAGCTCACCCCCGGGACAGGGGACAGATACGCAGTATTTT. Full variable domain (outside the CDR3, taken from reference TRBV18 and TRBJ2-3): NAGVMQNPRHLVRRRGQEARLRCSPMKGHSHVYWYRQLPEEGLKFMVYLQKENIIDESGMPKERFSAEFPKEGPSILRIQQVVRGDSAAYFCASSPPGQGTDTQYFGPGTRLTVL.

In its sample, this clone was seen a few times. This sequence joins TRBV5-4 and TRBJ1-2, with 11 bases fitting TRBD1. The germline V gene has CDR1 SGHNT and CDR2 YYREEE (reference sequence). V lost 2 bases and J lost 3; bases outside the gene matches: 6. The CDR3 extends over 16 amino acids. This CDR3 reads CASSLVPGQGDYGYTF. The CDR3 bases are TGTGCCAGCAGCTTAGTTCCGGGACAGGGGGACTATGGCTACACCTTC.

The chain joins TRBV5-1 to TRBJ2-1, with TRBD2 matching 10 bases. Trimming removed 2 bases from V and 3 bases from J; junction bases left unmatched: 2. Germline CDR1 is SGHRS and CDR2 is YFSETQ. The CDR3 is 15 amino acids. CDR3 sequence reads: CASSLGLADYNEQFF. The CDR3 DNA reads TGCGCCAGCAGCTTAGGACTAGCGGACTACAATGAGCAGTTCTTC.

This clone was counted a few times. The chain has TRBV9 and TRBJ2-5; 7 bases are shared with TRBD2. This CDR3 comprises 12 residues. Looked up from germline, CDR1 is SGDLS and CDR2 is YYNGEE. Unmatched junction bases numbered 3, after V lost 7 bases and J lost 3 bases. The CDR3 reads CASGRAEETQYF. The CDR3 bases are TGTGCCAGCGGGAGGGCCGAAGAGACCCAGTACTTC.

This clone was observed a handful of times. The chain combines TRBV18 with TRBJ1-1; D is unresolved. CDR1 and CDR2 from the germline V gene are KGHSH and LQKENI. Trimming took 0 bases from V and 0 from J, leaving 5 bases between them. The length of the CDR3 is 14 residues. The CDR3 is CASSPPTMNTEAFF. In DNA form, the CDR3 reads TGTGCCAGCTCACCACCAACAATGAACACTGAAGCTTTCTTT.

V gene TRBV7-3 combines with J gene TRBJ2-7; TRBD1 aligns across 8 bases. J lost 5 bases, V lost 4 bases, and 4 bases had no gene match. Germline values: CDR1 SGHTA, CDR2 FQGTGA. This CDR3 comprises 13 residues. DNA for the CDR3: TGTGCCAGCAGCTCCGACAGGGGAAACGAGCAGTACTTC. Translated: CASSSDRGNEQYF.

The chain recombines TRBV4-2 with TRBJ2-5, with a tentative D call TRBD2 (6 bases). V was clipped by 3 bases and J by 4 bases, with 15 bases between them. Germline V CDR1 and CDR2: LGHNA, YNFKEQ. CDR3 size: 15 residues. CDR3 amino acids: CASSQGEAAVETQYF. CDR3 nucleotides: TGTGCCAGCAGCCAGGGGGAGGCTGCCGTAGAGACCCAGTACTTC.

This clone has more than one count but fewer than ten. The chain has TRBV29-1 and TRBJ2-7; 7 bases match TRBD1. Germline V CDR1 and CDR2: SQVTM, ANQGSEA. The V segment lost 8 bases and the J segment 0 bases; nucleotides outside the gene matches: 16. The length of the CDR3 is 16 residues. Here the CDR3 reads CSSPLPRAGGSYEQYF. Here the CDR3 DNA reads TGCAGCTCCCCTTTACCCCGGGCAGGGGGCTCCTACGAGCAGTACTTC.

This clone was counted only a few times. The chain uses TRBV29-1 and TRBJ2-3; TRBD2 matches at 8 bases. Germline lookup yields CDR1 SQVTM and CDR2 ANQGSEA. The CDR3 loop spans 13 amino acids. Unmatched junction bases numbered 3, after V lost 7 bases and J lost 0 bases. This CDR3 is CSDSSGSTDTQYF. The CDR3 DNA reads TGCAGCGACTCTAGCGGGAGCACAGATACGCAGTATTTT.